Listed below are T cell receptor beta chains from one sample, sequenced in a study of T-cell reconstitution after alpha-beta-depleted transplantation in children. TCRdb re-derived calls from the PCR reads in MiXCR, one entry per CDR3 protein. The sample holds approximately 170,000 distinct CDR3 sequences; over 8.5% are singletons and the top ten take around 13%. Sequenced material: PBMCs, taken before TCRalphabeta/CD19-depleted stem cell transplant. These receptors were obtained from a boy younger than 10 with acute myeloid leukemia, due to receive a stem cell transplant. The CDR3 runs from the conserved cysteine through the conserved F or W. The order of the fields is D gene, clone size, V gene, J gene, CDR3 protein, CDR3 DNA. A D gene is named only where the DNA matches it firmly. Only part of the rows carry a size: once, few, many, or a class if the clone is expanded.

D: .; size: many; V: TRBV6-4; J: TRBJ2-2; CDR3: CASSDSTNTGELFF; DNA: TGTGCCAGCAGTGACTCGACAAACACCGGGGAGCTGTTTTTT
D: .; size: many; V: TRBV7-2; J: TRBJ1-5; CDR3: CASSLYGQYNQPQHF; DNA: TGTGCCAGCAGCTTATATGGACAGTACAATCAGCCCCAGCATTTT
D: TRBD1; size: many; V: TRBV11-2; J: TRBJ2-5; CDR3: CASSLAPDRARTQYF; DNA: TGTGCCAGCAGCTTAGCCCCCGACAGGGCCCGGACCCAGTACTTC
D: .; size: many; V: TRBV5-5; J: TRBJ2-1; CDR3: CASSLVWEDNEQFF; DNA: TGTGCCAGCAGCTTGGTGTGGGAGGACAATGAGCAGTTCTTC
D: TRBD2; size: medium-sized; V: TRBV3-1; J: TRBJ2-7; CDR3: CASSQDYLASGKSPYEQYF; DNA: TGTGCCAGCAGCCAAGATTATTTGGCTAGCGGGAAGAGTCCGTACGAGCAGTACTTC
D: .; size: many; V: TRBV29-1; J: TRBJ2-3; CDR3: CSGQFADTQYF; DNA: TGCAGCGGGCAATTCGCAGATACGCAGTATTTT
D: .; size: many; V: TRBV5-1; J: TRBJ2-1; CDR3: CASTPTPSYNEQFF; DNA: TGCGCCAGCACCCCTACCCCCTCCTACAATGAGCAGTTCTTC
D: TRBD1; size: many; V: TRBV6-5; J: TRBJ1-2; CDR3: CASSPDRVGIYGYTF; DNA: TGTGCCAGCAGCCCCGACAGGGTTGGGATCTATGGCTACACCTTC
D: .; size: .; V: TRBV21-1; J: TRBJ2-5; CDR3: CASSSFQTPGPETQYF; DNA: TGTGCCAGCAGCTCCTTTCAAACACCAGGGCCCGAGACCCAGTACTTC
D: .; size: many; V: TRBV15; J: TRBJ1-6; CDR3: CATSRGREIDSPLHF; DNA: TGTGCCACCAGCAGAGGGAGGGAGATTGATTCACCCCTCCACTTT
D: .; size: many; V: TRBV6-1; J: TRBJ2-2; CDR3: CASSDRTNTGELFF; DNA: TGTGCCAGCAGTGATCGCACAAACACCGGGGAGCTGTTTTTT
D: TRBD2; size: .; V: TRBV28; J: TRBJ2-1; CDR3: CASNKRASGNRGEQFF; DNA: TGTGCCAGTAATAAAAGGGCTAGCGGGAACCGTGGTGAGCAGTTCTTC
D: .; size: many; V: TRBV7-9; J: TRBJ2-1; CDR3: CASSDGLNEQFF; DNA: TGTGCCAGCAGCGATGGACTCAATGAGCAGTTCTTC
D: .; size: many; V: TRBV18; J: TRBJ1-2; CDR3: CASSPSLQDNYGYTF; DNA: TGTGCCAGCTCACCGAGCCTACAGGATAACTATGGCTACACCTTC
D: .; size: many; V: TRBV28; J: TRBJ2-7; CDR3: CASSFLTFSYEQYF; DNA: TGTGCCAGCAGTTTTCTTACCTTCTCCTACGAGCAGTACTTC
D: .; size: many; V: TRBV5-1; J: TRBJ2-3; CDR3: CASSFLAGGQLVTDTQYF; DNA: TGCGCCAGCAGCTTTTTAGCCGGGGGGCAGCTAGTCACAGATACGCAGTATTTT
D: .; size: many; V: TRBV3-1; J: TRBJ2-1; CDR3: CASSRFGGASYNEQFF; DNA: TGTGCCAGCAGCCGATTTGGGGGGGCCTCCTACAATGAGCAGTTCTTC
D: .; size: many; V: TRBV20-1; J: TRBJ1-1; CDR3: CSAIYSQGIVVTEAFF; DNA: TGCAGTGCTATATATTCCCAGGGAATTGTTGTCACTGAAGCTTTCTTT
D: .; size: many; V: TRBV4-1; J: TRBJ2-5; CDR3: CASSQEARGLETQYF; DNA: TGCGCCAGCAGCCAAGAGGCTCGGGGTCTAGAGACCCAGTACTTC
D: .; size: many; V: TRBV27; J: TRBJ2-1; CDR3: CASSKTRMDEQFF; DNA: TGTGCCAGCAGCAAGACCCGTATGGATGAGCAGTTCTTC
D: .; size: many; V: TRBV20-1; J: TRBJ1-2; CDR3: CSARRRGYTF; DNA: TGCAGTGCTAGACGGAGGGGCTACACCTTC
D: .; size: many; V: TRBV16; J: TRBJ1-2; CDR3: CASSQLFGGYTF; DNA: TGTGCCAGCAGCCAACTCTTCGGTGGCTACACCTTC
D: TRBD1; size: .; V: TRBV29-1; J: TRBJ2-7; CDR3: CSVEGVRGLSYEQYF; DNA: TGCAGCGTTGAGGGGGTCAGGGGGCTCTCCTACGAGCAGTACTTC
D: TRBD1; size: many; V: TRBV5-1; J: TRBJ1-1; CDR3: CASSSTGGTEAFF; DNA: TGCGCCAGCAGCTCTACAGGGGGTACTGAAGCTTTCTTT
D: TRBD1; size: many; V: TRBV5-1; J: TRBJ2-2; CDR3: CASSRTGLDTGELFF; DNA: TGCGCCAGCAGCCGGACAGGGCTCGACACCGGGGAGCTGTTTTTT
D: .; size: .; V: TRBV30; J: TRBJ2-1; CDR3: CAGTSVRGAIYNEQFF; DNA: TGTGCCGGGACCTCCGTCCGGGGGGCAATTTACAATGAGCAGTTCTTC
D: TRBD2; size: .; V: TRBV3-1; J: TRBJ2-1; CDR3: CACSQGWDREAYNEQFF; DNA: TGTGCCTGCAGCCAAGGTTGGGACCGGGAGGCTTACAATGAGCAGTTCTTC
D: TRBD1; size: many; V: TRBV5-1; J: TRBJ1-2; CDR3: CASSLELGQGDRGYTF; DNA: TGCGCCAGCAGCTTGGAACTGGGACAGGGGGATCGTGGCTACACCTTC
D: .; size: many; V: TRBV6-1; J: TRBJ2-3; CDR3: CASSVFAGPATDTQYF; DNA: TGTGCCAGCAGTGTTTTTGCGGGACCAGCCACAGATACGCAGTATTTT